The 2 T cell receptor beta chains below all came from one sample that was sequenced in a study of beta chain features in type 1 diabetes. Expressed TCRB transcripts were sequenced because the entire RNA isolate underwent reverse transcription. This table comes from immunoSEQ multiplex PCR, and its TCRdb copy is limited to in-frame clones, with some not included. The profile shows fewer than 65,000 clones, around 63% of them singletons. The sequenced sample was Tregs from blood. These receptors originate from a woman younger than 35 in good health.

J is TRBJ1-6 and V is TRBV11-2; 9 bases align to TRBD1. V dropped 3 bases and J dropped 9; count of bases not matched to a gene: 3. In germline, CDR1 is SGHAT, CDR2 FQNNGV. This CDR3 is 14 amino acids long. In nucleotides, the CDR3 is TGTGCCAGCAGCTTGGACAGGGGCAGTTCACCCCTCCACTTT. Translating gives CASSLDRGSSPLHF.

V is TRBV7-9 and J is TRBJ1-1; D call uncertain. V was trimmed by 2 bases and J by 3 bases, leaving 10 bases between them. The germline V gene has CDR1 SEHNR and CDR2 FQNEAQ (reference sequence). This CDR3 spans 14 amino acids. The CDR3 protein is CASSLRQLDTEAFF. The CDR3, as DNA: TGTGCCAGCAGCTTAAGACAATTAGACACTGAAGCTTTCTTT.